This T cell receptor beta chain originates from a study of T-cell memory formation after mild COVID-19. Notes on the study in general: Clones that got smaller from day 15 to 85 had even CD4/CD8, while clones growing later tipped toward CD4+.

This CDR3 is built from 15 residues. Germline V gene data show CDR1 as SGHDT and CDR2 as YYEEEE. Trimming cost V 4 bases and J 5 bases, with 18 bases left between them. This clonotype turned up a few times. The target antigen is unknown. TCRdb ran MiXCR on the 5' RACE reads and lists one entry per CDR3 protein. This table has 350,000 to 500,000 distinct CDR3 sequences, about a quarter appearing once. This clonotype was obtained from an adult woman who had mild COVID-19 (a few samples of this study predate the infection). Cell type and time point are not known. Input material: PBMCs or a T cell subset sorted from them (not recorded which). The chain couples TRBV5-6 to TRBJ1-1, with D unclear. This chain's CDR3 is CASSDGLGESTEAFF. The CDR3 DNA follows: TGTGCCAGCAGCGATGGACTCGGCGAGTCTACTGAAGCTTTCTTT.